This entry features one TCR beta chain sequence. One entry per CDR3 protein results from TCRdb running MiXCR on the 5' RACE reads. The sample consists of some 500,000 distinct CDR3 sequences, 22% of them appearing once. The data belong to a study of identical twins. The CDR3 sequence is 14 residues long. Germline V gene lookup returns CDR1 SGHDT and CDR2 YYEEEE. Between the trimmed V and J ends, which lost 7 bases and 0 bases, there was a span of 12 bases. In addition, the sample was reused for a study of T cells expressing NK-cell markers.

This rearrangement joins TRBV5-6 to TRBJ2-3, with a possible D match to TRBD2 (6 bases). This clonotype originated in a woman aged 18 to 35 in good health. Sequenced sample: CD4+ T cells sorted from blood. The CDR3 DNA is TGTGCCAGCTTTATGGCGGGGAGCACAGATACGCAGTATTTT. It codes for CASFMAGSTDTQYF.